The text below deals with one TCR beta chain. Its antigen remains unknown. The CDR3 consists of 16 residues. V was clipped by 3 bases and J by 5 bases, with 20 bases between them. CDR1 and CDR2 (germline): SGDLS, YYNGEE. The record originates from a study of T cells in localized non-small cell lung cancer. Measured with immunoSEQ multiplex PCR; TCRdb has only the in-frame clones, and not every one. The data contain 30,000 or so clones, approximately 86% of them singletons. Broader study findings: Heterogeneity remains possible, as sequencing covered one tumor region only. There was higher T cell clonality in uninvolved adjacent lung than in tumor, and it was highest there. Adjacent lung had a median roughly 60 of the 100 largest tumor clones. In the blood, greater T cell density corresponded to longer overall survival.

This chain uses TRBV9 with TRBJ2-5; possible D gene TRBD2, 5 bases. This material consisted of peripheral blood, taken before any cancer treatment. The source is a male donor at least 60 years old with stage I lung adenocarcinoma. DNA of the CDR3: TGTGCCAGCAGCGCATCCCTAGCCGATTCGTGGGAGACCCAGTACTTC. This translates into CASSASLADSWETQYF.